Given below is one T cell receptor (beta chain) in context. Its antigen remains unknown. V gave up 7 bases and J gave up 4 bases; unmatched junction bases: 9. The CDR3 sequence is 15 residues long. Per germline, CDR1 MNHNY and CDR2 SVGAGI (reference sequence). The source of the sample is a study of shared clonotypes between healthy human individuals. Study-wide background: There were three CD4 naive, three CD4 memory, two CD8 naive and one CD8 memory plates per donor.

Study-wide points: In a handful of donors, around 5% of naive CD4 clonotypes appeared in common.

The sorted-subset replicate PCRs were given about 200 ng DNA, which is tens of thousands of T cell genomes. Sequenced by immunoSEQ multiplex PCR; TCRdb stores in-frame clones only, minus some. This table has more than 550,000 clones, 90% appearing once. This clonotype originated in a man aged 18-30 years in good health. Some clones in this sample may be carry-over from other donors' samples. The sequencing sample was made of memory CD8+ T cells from PBMCs. The subset: CD45RO+ cells pooled with CCR7-negative TemRA cells. The chain carries TRBV6-6 and TRBJ2-2; 7 bases agree with TRBD2. DNA for the CDR3: TGTGCCAGCACCCCGGGAGGCGTTCGCACCGGGGAGCTGTTTTTT. Its protein product is CASTPGGVRTGELFF.